The subject of this entry is one TCR beta chain. Trimming removed 6 bases from V and 0 bases from J; junction bases left unmatched: 9. The CDR3 totals 17 residues. Germline-derived CDR1 and CDR2 are KGHSH and LQKENI. This sample was included in a study of blood T cell repertoires in COVID-19. Repertoires were generated with immunoSEQ multiplex PCR, while TCRdb's copy carries only in-frame clones and drops some. This table holds under 300,000 clones, 88% found once. Cohorts were determined from participant-reported clinical history. The sequence was collected from a woman aged 55-75 years in a cohort exposed to, infected with or recovered from COVID-19 (not recorded which). The sample was PBMCs or T cells enriched from blood (not recorded which). The rearrangement links TRBV18 to TRBJ2-2; 8 bases map to TRBD1. The DNA of the CDR3 is TGTGCCAGCTCCCCTCAACGGACAGGGACGAACACCGGGGAGCTGTTTTTT. Translated: CASSPQRTGTNTGELFF.